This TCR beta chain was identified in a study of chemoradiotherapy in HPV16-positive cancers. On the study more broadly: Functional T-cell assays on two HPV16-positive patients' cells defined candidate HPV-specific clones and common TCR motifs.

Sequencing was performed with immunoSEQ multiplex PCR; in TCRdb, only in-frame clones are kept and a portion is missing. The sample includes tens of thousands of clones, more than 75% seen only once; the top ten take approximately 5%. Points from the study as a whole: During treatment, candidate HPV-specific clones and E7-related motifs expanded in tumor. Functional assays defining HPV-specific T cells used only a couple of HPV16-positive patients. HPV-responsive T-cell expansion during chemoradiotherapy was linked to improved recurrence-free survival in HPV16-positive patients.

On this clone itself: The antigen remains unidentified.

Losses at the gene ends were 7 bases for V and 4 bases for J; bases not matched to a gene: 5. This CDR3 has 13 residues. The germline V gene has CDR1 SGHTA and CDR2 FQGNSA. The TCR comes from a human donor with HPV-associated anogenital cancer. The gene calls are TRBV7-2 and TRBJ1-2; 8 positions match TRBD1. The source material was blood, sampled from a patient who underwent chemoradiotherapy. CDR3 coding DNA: TGTGCCAGCAAAGGACAGGGAGGCTATGGCTACACCTTC. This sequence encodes CASKGQGGYGYTF. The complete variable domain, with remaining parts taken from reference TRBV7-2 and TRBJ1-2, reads GAGVSQSPSNKVTEKGKDVELRCDPISGHTALYWYRQSLGQGLEFLIYFQGNSAPDKSGLPSDRFSAERTGGSVSTLTIQRTQQEDSAVYLCASKGQGGYGYTFGSGTRLTVV.